This is a list of T cell receptor beta chains from one sample in a study of cytomegalovirus exposure and HLA in healthy donors. Generated by immunoSEQ multiplex PCR, the TCRdb table keeps only in-frame clones and is missing some. The sample has roughly 180,000 clones; less than 85% are singletons. The sample consisted of PBMCs. These TCRs come from a girl aged 5-17 years in good health and CMV-seropositive. The CDR3 runs from the conserved cysteine through the conserved F or W. Fields, in order: CDR3 protein, CDR3 DNA, D gene, V gene, J gene, clone size. The D gene is left open where the match is weak. The size of a clone is reported for some rows only, either as once, few or many, or as a class for expanded clones.

CDR3aa: CARSLSKGLAVHEQYF
CDR3nt: TGTGCCAGAAGCTTGTCAAAGGGGCTAGCGGTCCACGAGCAGTACTTC
d_gene: TRBD2
v_gene: TRBV5-3
j_gene: TRBJ2-7
abundance: few

CDR3aa: CSVVGGDNEQFF
CDR3nt: TGCAGCGTTGTGGGAGGTGACAATGAGCAGTTCTTC
d_gene: -
v_gene: TRBV29-1
j_gene: TRBJ2-1
abundance: -

CDR3aa: CASSQGLAATDTQYF
CDR3nt: TGTGCCAGCAGTCAAGGACTAGCGGCCACAGATACGCAGTATTTT
d_gene: TRBD2
v_gene: TRBV2
j_gene: TRBJ2-3
abundance: -

CDR3aa: CASSLGGAAEKLFF
CDR3nt: TGTGCCAGCAGCTTAGGGGGGGCGGCCGAAAAACTGTTTTTT
d_gene: -
v_gene: TRBV5-6
j_gene: TRBJ1-4
abundance: -

CDR3aa: CASSTDRGGTEAFF
CDR3nt: TGTGCCAGCAGTACTGACAGGGGTGGAACTGAAGCTTTCTTT
d_gene: TRBD1
v_gene: TRBV6-6
j_gene: TRBJ1-1
abundance: -

CDR3aa: CASSSNSPLHF
CDR3nt: TGTGCCAGCAGCTCGAATTCACCCCTCCACTTT
d_gene: -
v_gene: TRBV7-9
j_gene: TRBJ1-6
abundance: -

CDR3aa: CASRGDTLNNEQFF
CDR3nt: TGTGCCAGCAGGGGAGACACTCTTAACAATGAGCAGTTCTTC
d_gene: -
v_gene: TRBV7-9
j_gene: TRBJ2-1
abundance: -

CDR3aa: CASSLIGLAGDSQYF
CDR3nt: TGTGCCAGCAGCTTGATCGGACTAGCGGGGGACTCTCAGTACTTC
d_gene: TRBD2
v_gene: TRBV11-2
j_gene: TRBJ2-5
abundance: -

CDR3aa: CASSLSSGQETQYF
CDR3nt: TGTGCCAGCAGCTTATCTAGCGGCCAAGAGACCCAGTACTTC
d_gene: TRBD2
v_gene: TRBV11-2
j_gene: TRBJ2-5
abundance: -

CDR3aa: CASSPDRGAYNEQFF
CDR3nt: TGCGCCAGCAGCCCGGACAGGGGCGCCTACAATGAGCAGTTCTTC
d_gene: TRBD1
v_gene: TRBV5-1
j_gene: TRBJ2-1
abundance: -

CDR3aa: CASSTDRGNSPLHF
CDR3nt: TGTGCCAGCAGTACGGACAGGGGGAATTCACCCCTCCACTTT
d_gene: TRBD1
v_gene: TRBV6-5
j_gene: TRBJ1-6
abundance: -

CDR3aa: CASSSGGAADTQYF
CDR3nt: TGTGCCAGCAGCAGCGGGGGGGCTGCAGATACGCAGTATTTT
d_gene: TRBD2
v_gene: TRBV28
j_gene: TRBJ2-3
abundance: -

CDR3aa: CASSSTTGAGETQYF
CDR3nt: TGTGCCAGCAGCTCAACGACAGGGGCGGGAGAGACCCAGTACTTC
d_gene: TRBD1
v_gene: TRBV7-2
j_gene: TRBJ2-5
abundance: -

CDR3aa: CASSLADRTLYNEQFF
CDR3nt: TGTGCCAGCAGCTTAGCGGACCGGACTCTTTACAATGAGCAGTTCTTC
d_gene: -
v_gene: TRBV7-2
j_gene: TRBJ2-1
abundance: -

CDR3aa: CASSFTSGGYNEQFF
CDR3nt: TGTGCCAGCAGCTTTACTAGCGGGGGTTACAATGAGCAGTTCTTC
d_gene: TRBD2
v_gene: TRBV7-2
j_gene: TRBJ2-1
abundance: -

CDR3aa: CASSLGQGRGTEAFF
CDR3nt: TGTGCCAGCAGCTTAGGGCAGGGGCGTGGCACTGAAGCTTTCTTT
d_gene: -
v_gene: TRBV7-2
j_gene: TRBJ1-1
abundance: few

CDR3aa: CASSESKTNEKLFF
CDR3nt: TGTGCCAGCAGCGAGAGCAAAACTAATGAAAAACTGTTTTTT
d_gene: -
v_gene: TRBV9
j_gene: TRBJ1-4
abundance: -

CDR3aa: CASSLGGAWNSPLHF
CDR3nt: TGTGCCAGCAGTCTAGGAGGTGCCTGGAATTCACCCCTCCACTTT
d_gene: -
v_gene: TRBV13
j_gene: TRBJ1-6
abundance: -

CDR3aa: CAWSASWAAGANVLTF
CDR3nt: TGTGCCTGGAGTGCATCTTGGGCCGCTGGGGCCAACGTCCTGACTTTC
d_gene: -
v_gene: TRBV30
j_gene: TRBJ2-6
abundance: -

CDR3aa: CASSRGAGLNEQFF
CDR3nt: TGCGCCAGCTCCCGGGGGGCGGGGTTGAATGAGCAGTTCTTC
d_gene: -
v_gene: TRBV10-2
j_gene: TRBJ2-1
abundance: -

CDR3aa: CASSTSGGSGNTIYF
CDR3nt: TGTGCCAGCAGTACCTCAGGGGGCTCCGGAAACACCATATATTTT
d_gene: TRBD1
v_gene: TRBV2
j_gene: TRBJ1-3
abundance: -

CDR3aa: CASSLGQDDQETQYF
CDR3nt: TGCGCCAGCAGCTTGGGACAGGACGACCAAGAGACCCAGTACTTC
d_gene: -
v_gene: TRBV5-1
j_gene: TRBJ2-5
abundance: -

CDR3aa: CASSPPQVSNTQYF
CDR3nt: TGTGCCAGCAGCCCGCCCCAGGTGTCTAATACGCAGTATTTT
d_gene: -
v_gene: TRBV7-2
j_gene: TRBJ2-3
abundance: few

CDR3aa: CASSEWTGGGTDTQYF
CDR3nt: TGTGCCAGCAGTGAATGGACAGGGGGCGGCACAGATACGCAGTATTTT
d_gene: TRBD1
v_gene: TRBV25-1
j_gene: TRBJ2-3
abundance: -

CDR3aa: CASSPGTSGGPTDTQYF
CDR3nt: TGTGCCAGCAGCCCTGGGACTAGCGGGGGACCCACAGATACGCAGTATTTT
d_gene: TRBD2
v_gene: TRBV11-2
j_gene: TRBJ2-3
abundance: -

CDR3aa: CASSIGGAGSTDTQYF
CDR3nt: TGTGCCAGCAGCATCGGGGGGGCCGGGAGCACAGATACGCAGTATTTT
d_gene: TRBD2
v_gene: TRBV7-9
j_gene: TRBJ2-3
abundance: -

CDR3aa: CAISPHRFSYNEQFF
CDR3nt: TGTGCCATCAGTCCGCACAGGTTCTCCTACAATGAGCAGTTCTTC
d_gene: -
v_gene: TRBV10-3
j_gene: TRBJ2-1
abundance: -

CDR3aa: CATAITGDPTDTQYF
CDR3nt: TGTGCCACCGCTATCACAGGGGACCCCACAGATACGCAGTATTTT
d_gene: TRBD1
v_gene: TRBV10-3
j_gene: TRBJ2-3
abundance: few

CDR3aa: CASRHVTGSDEQYF
CDR3nt: TGTGCCAGCAGACACGTGACAGGGAGCGACGAGCAGTACTTC
d_gene: TRBD1
v_gene: TRBV27
j_gene: TRBJ2-7
abundance: few

CDR3aa: CASRREETQYF
CDR3nt: TGTGCCAGCAGACGGGAAGAGACCCAGTACTTC
d_gene: -
v_gene: TRBV7-9
j_gene: TRBJ2-5
abundance: -

CDR3aa: CASSKVRGQCLAGGPSPDTQYF
CDR3nt: TGTGCCAGCAGCAAAGTACGCGGTCAGTGCCTAGCGGGGGGGCCAAGCCCAGATACGCAGTATTTT
d_gene: -
v_gene: TRBV21-1
j_gene: TRBJ2-3
abundance: -

CDR3aa: CASNPRTGMMNTEAFF
CDR3nt: TGTGCCAGCAACCCCCGGACAGGGATGATGAACACTGAAGCTTTCTTT
d_gene: TRBD1
v_gene: TRBV7-2
j_gene: TRBJ1-1
abundance: -

CDR3aa: CASTLAYEQYF
CDR3nt: TGTGCCAGCACTCTCGCCTACGAGCAGTACTTC
d_gene: -
v_gene: TRBV2
j_gene: TRBJ2-7
abundance: -

CDR3aa: CASSVQQGSYEQYF
CDR3nt: TGTGCCAGTAGCGTTCAACAGGGATCCTACGAGCAGTACTTC
d_gene: -
v_gene: TRBV19
j_gene: TRBJ2-7
abundance: -

CDR3aa: CASRTGSGTGELFF
CDR3nt: TGTGCCAGCCGGACGGGGTCGGGCACCGGGGAGCTGTTTTTT
d_gene: -
v_gene: TRBV19
j_gene: TRBJ2-2
abundance: -

CDR3aa: CASILALHNSPLHF
CDR3nt: TGTGCCAGTATCTTAGCTCTGCATAATTCACCCCTCCACTTT
d_gene: -
v_gene: TRBV19
j_gene: TRBJ1-6
abundance: -

CDR3aa: CASSPGGQGTETQYF
CDR3nt: TGTGCCAGCAGTCCGGGGGGACAGGGGACAGAGACCCAGTACTTC
d_gene: TRBD1
v_gene: TRBV6-5
j_gene: TRBJ2-5
abundance: once

CDR3aa: CASSRTRTGQPQHF
CDR3nt: TGTGCCAGCAGTAGGACTCGGACTGGTCAGCCCCAGCATTTT
d_gene: -
v_gene: TRBV6-1
j_gene: TRBJ1-5
abundance: -

CDR3aa: CASSIDGGYGYTF
CDR3nt: TGTGCCAGCAGTATCGACGGAGGCTATGGCTACACCTTC
d_gene: -
v_gene: TRBV11-2
j_gene: TRBJ1-2
abundance: -

CDR3aa: CASADRGLLNEKLFF
CDR3nt: TGTGCCAGCGCTGACAGGGGGCTCCTTAATGAAAAACTGTTTTTT
d_gene: TRBD1
v_gene: TRBV6-1
j_gene: TRBJ1-4
abundance: -

CDR3aa: CASSLAGGSSYEQYF
CDR3nt: TGTGCCAGCAGCTTAGCGGGGGGGAGCTCCTACGAGCAGTACTTC
d_gene: TRBD2
v_gene: TRBV7-2
j_gene: TRBJ2-7
abundance: once

CDR3aa: CASSHGGGYEQYF
CDR3nt: TGCGCCAGCAGCCATGGGGGCGGCTACGAGCAGTACTTC
d_gene: -
v_gene: TRBV4-3
j_gene: TRBJ2-7
abundance: -

CDR3aa: CATSRDLGGYEQYF
CDR3nt: TGTGCCACCAGCAGAGATCTAGGGGGATACGAGCAGTACTTC
d_gene: -
v_gene: TRBV15
j_gene: TRBJ2-7
abundance: -

CDR3aa: CASSEAGAAYF
CDR3nt: TGTGCCAGCAGTGAAGCAGGGGCAGCGTACTTC
d_gene: -
v_gene: TRBV2
j_gene: TRBJ2-4
abundance: -

CDR3aa: CASSLGTGSYSATNEKLFF
CDR3nt: TGTGCCAGCAGCTTAGGGACAGGGAGTTATTCAGCAACTAATGAAAAACTGTTTTTT
d_gene: TRBD1
v_gene: TRBV11-2
j_gene: TRBJ1-4
abundance: -

CDR3aa: CASSPWVGPGNTIYF
CDR3nt: TGTGCCAGCAGTCCCTGGGTGGGGCCTGGAAACACCATATATTTT
d_gene: -
v_gene: TRBV6-5
j_gene: TRBJ1-3
abundance: -